This T cell receptor beta chain appears in the sequencing data of a study of T cell changes during pregnancy in multiple sclerosis. This CDR3 contains 16 residues. The V gene's germline CDR1 is SGHAT and CDR2 FQDESV (reference sequence). The V gene lost 5 bases and the J gene lost 0 bases, with 11 bases spanning the gap. Data came from immunoSEQ multiplex PCR; TCRdb stores just in-frame clones and leaves some out. This table has 50,000 to 60,000 clones, over 90% appearing once. The sample was CD4+ T cells from peripheral blood mononuclear cells, taken in the second trimester of pregnancy. V and J are TRBV11-1 and TRBJ1-6, with D uncertain. The sequence was collected from a female donor with multiple sclerosis, enrolled in a pregnancy study. DNA for the CDR3: TGTGCCAGCAGCAGGACTCGGGGCTCCTATAATTCACCCCTCCACTTT. It translates to CASSRTRGSYNSPLHF.